A single T cell receptor beta chain is shown here with its context. Germline V gene sequence: CDR1 SGHRS, CDR2 YFSETQ. CDR3 length: 15 amino acids. V lost 4 bases, J lost 2 bases, and 12 bases lay in between. Produced via immunoSEQ multiplex PCR; TCRdb's table is partial and in-frame only. The sample contains over 45,000 clones, about four fifths of which appear only once. The sample belongs to a study of blood T cell repertoires in COVID-19. Study as a whole: Whether acute or convalescent, the COVID-19 samples came from the United States, Italy and Spain.

V gene TRBV5-1 combines with J gene TRBJ2-2, with D unclear. The clonotype originates from a woman over 75 with active or convalescent COVID-19. The sequencing input was peripheral blood. CDR3 protein: CASSLQVANTGELFF. The CDR3 DNA is TGCGCCAGCAGCCTTCAGGTTGCAAACACCGGGGAGCTGTTTTTT.